The 30 T cell receptor beta chains listed next were all sequenced from one sample in a study of monozygotic twins with inflammatory bowel disease. Each CDR3 protein gets one entry in TCRdb, which reprocessed the 5' RACE reads and gives no DNA. This table lists 350,000 to 550,000 distinct CDR3 sequences. The sample was blood. Receptors were obtained from a human donor with ulcerative colitis or Crohn's disease, or a healthy co-twin of an affected twin (not recorded which).

This chain's CDR3 is CASSLSPGGDSSTDTQYF. The genes are TRBV4-2 and TRBJ2-3; TCRdb gives TRBD1 as the D gene, but with no DNA this cannot be confirmed. CDR3 length: 18 residues. Germline values: CDR1 LGHNA, CDR2 YNFKEQ.

The chain has TRBV7-9 and TRBJ1-1; TCRdb reports TRBD1, a call that lacks DNA to check it against. From germline, CDR1 is SEHNR and CDR2 FQNEAQ (reference sequence). This CDR3 contains 15 residues. The CDR3 sequence is CASSLALGGDGEAFF.

This chain uses TRBV12-3 or TRBV12-4 with TRBJ2-6; TCRdb picks TRBD1, but there is no DNA to check that call. This CDR3 has 18 amino acids. The CDR3 loop is CASSFAPGSSSGANVLTF.

This chain connects TRBV12-3 or TRBV12-4 to TRBJ2-3; the D call from TCRdb, TRBD2, cannot be confirmed without DNA. This CDR3 has 15 residues. The CDR3 sequence is CASSLGTHRADTQYF.

The J gene is TRBJ1-4, the V gene TRBV12-3 or TRBV12-4; the TCRdb call, TRBD1, lacks DNA for checking. This CDR3 spans 15 amino acids. This CDR3 is CASRTTGGAYEKLFF.

The chain links TRBV12-3 or TRBV12-4 to TRBJ2-1; TCRdb indicates TRBD2, and absent DNA this call remains unverified. The length of the CDR3 is 14 residues. The CDR3 reads CASSLSGRSDVQFF.

This sequence joins TRBV6-2 or TRBV6-3 and TRBJ2-1. Germline CDR1 is MNHEY and CDR2 is SVGEGT. The CDR3 sequence is 15 residues long. The CDR3 loop reads CASSSESSSYNEQFF.

The chain is built from TRBV7-9 and TRBJ2-1. Looked up from germline, CDR1 is SEHNR and CDR2 is FQNEAQ (reference sequence). The CDR3 extends over 15 amino acids. CDR3 amino acids: CASSFRRPSYNEQFF.

The chain combines TRBV7-7 with TRBJ2-3. Germline V lookup: CDR1 SSHAT, CDR2 FNYEAQ (reference sequence). The CDR3 is 13 residues long. The CDR3 loop is CASSLGSSDTQYF. Full variable domain (outside the CDR3, taken from reference TRBV7-7 and TRBJ2-3): GAGVSQSPRYKVTKRGQDVTLRCDPISSHATLYWYQQALGQGPEFLTYFNYEAQPDKSGLPSDRFSAERPEGSISTLTIQRTEQRDSAMYRCASSLGSSDTQYFGPGTRLTVL.

The chain is built from TRBV20-1 and TRBJ2-6; TCRdb reports TRBD1, a call that lacks DNA to check it against. CDR1 is DFQATT and CDR2 is SNEGSKA in the germline V gene (reference sequence). The CDR3 length is 15 residues. The CDR3 spells CSARQGGAGANVLTF.

The rearrangement uses TRBV6-5 and TRBJ2-3. The CDR3 length is 18 residues. Germline CDR1 and CDR2: MNHEY and SVGAGI. CDR3 amino acids: CASSYGFGFGSSTDTQYF.

V is TRBV6-1 and J is TRBJ2-1; TCRdb lists TRBD1, though no DNA is available to test this call. Germline CDR1 is MNHNS and CDR2 is SASEGT. The CDR3 has 18 amino acids. The CDR3 is CASTPAGTDPSSYNEQFF.

The chain joins TRBV5-5 to TRBJ2-2; TCRdb's D call of TRBD2 is untestable without DNA. The CDR3 is 18 residues long. Germline V CDR1 and CDR2: SGHKS, YYEKEE (reference sequence). The CDR3 sequence is CASSLGLAGDRYTGELFF.

V usage is TRBV30 and J usage is TRBJ1-1; TCRdb's D call, TRBD1, is unchecked because there is no DNA. The CDR3 contains 13 residues. Germline V CDR1 and CDR2: GTSNPN, SVGIG (reference sequence). CDR3 region: CAWSRQLNTEAFF.

The J gene is TRBJ2-3, the V gene TRBV12-3 or TRBV12-4. The CDR3 spans 11 residues. The CDR3 sequence is CASSPSYTQYF.

This sequence joins TRBV18 and TRBJ2-3; TCRdb's D gene call, TRBD2, goes unchecked for lack of DNA. This CDR3 is 17 amino acids long. Germline V lookup: CDR1 KGHSH, CDR2 LQKENI. The CDR3: CASSPVGLAGGTDTQYF.

The chain carries TRBV7-2 and TRBJ2-1; no DNA is available, so the TRBD2 call from TCRdb remains unchecked. The length of the CDR3 is 17 residues. The germline V gene encodes CDR1 SGHTA and CDR2 FQGNSA. The CDR3 reads CASSLQAAGGPGNEQFF.

This chain links TRBV7-6 with TRBJ1-4; TCRdb's D call of TRBD1 is untestable without DNA. The CDR3 spans 15 residues. Germline lookup yields CDR1 SGHVS and CDR2 FNYEAQ. CDR3 residues: CASSGTGIANEKLFF.

The V call is TRBV5-1, the J call TRBJ2-1. The CDR3 is 15 amino acids. Looked up from germline, CDR1 is SGHRS and CDR2 is YFSETQ. The chain's CDR3 is CASSPHRSSYNEQFF.

This chain joins TRBV5-6 and TRBJ2-7. This CDR3 has 14 amino acids. The germline CDR1 and CDR2 sequences are SGHDT and YYEEEE. CDR3 loop: CASSLEAGIYEQYF.

This chain links TRBV11-1 with TRBJ2-2; TCRdb indicates TRBD1, and absent DNA this call remains unverified. Looked up from germline, CDR1 is SGHAT and CDR2 is FQDESV (reference sequence). The CDR3 has 14 residues. The CDR3 sequence is CASSSRELTGELFF.

The chain combines TRBV6-2 or TRBV6-3 with TRBJ1-1; TCRdb proposes TRBD1, but this gene call is untestable without DNA. This CDR3 contains 16 residues. Germline-derived CDR1 and CDR2 are MNHEY and SVGEGT. The CDR3 sequence: CASSYSSAGVNTEAFF.

The J gene is TRBJ1-4, the V gene TRBV12-3 or TRBV12-4; lacking DNA, the TRBD1 call made by TCRdb goes unchecked. CDR3 length: 14 residues. CDR3 region: CASSFTGGREKLFF.

The chain has TRBV20-1 and TRBJ2-1; the TRBD2 assignment by TCRdb is unverifiable without DNA. This CDR3 spans 16 amino acids. Germline CDR1 is DFQATT and CDR2 is SNEGSKA (reference sequence). The CDR3 sequence is CSARTSGRALYNEQFF.

The chain links TRBV6-1 to TRBJ2-3; the TCRdb D gene call, TRBD1, has no DNA to confirm it. CDR1 and CDR2 from the germline V gene are MNHNS and SASEGT. The CDR3 sequence is 15 residues long. This chain's CDR3 is CASYERTGSTDTQYF.

The CDR3 loop reads CASSELLIQANTEAFF. The V gene is TRBV6-1, the J gene TRBJ1-1; TCRdb names TRBD1, which stays unverified in the absence of DNA. Germline V lookup: CDR1 MNHNS, CDR2 SASEGT. The CDR3 extends over 16 amino acids.

The chain joins TRBV6-5 to TRBJ1-1. The CDR3 consists of 13 residues. The germline V gene encodes CDR1 MNHEY and CDR2 SVGAGI. The chain's CDR3 is CASRRALNTEAFF.

This chain uses TRBV29-1 with TRBJ1-1; the D gene TCRdb calls, TRBD1, cannot be checked with no DNA. The length of the CDR3 is 14 residues. Germline CDR1 reads SQVTM; CDR2 reads ANQGSEA. The CDR3 region is CSVEGVRRNTEAFF.

The chain uses TRBV20-1 and TRBJ2-3; the D call from TCRdb, TRBD1, cannot be confirmed without DNA. CDR1 and CDR2 from the germline V gene are DFQATT and SNEGSKA (reference sequence). This CDR3 spans 15 amino acids. This CDR3 is CSARGGAGLTDTQYF.

J is TRBJ2-3 and V is TRBV5-1; TCRdb designates TRBD2, a call that cannot be tested without DNA. CDR1 SGHRS and CDR2 YFSETQ come from the germline V gene. The CDR3 is 16 residues long. CDR3 region: CASSLGRGRSTDTQYF.